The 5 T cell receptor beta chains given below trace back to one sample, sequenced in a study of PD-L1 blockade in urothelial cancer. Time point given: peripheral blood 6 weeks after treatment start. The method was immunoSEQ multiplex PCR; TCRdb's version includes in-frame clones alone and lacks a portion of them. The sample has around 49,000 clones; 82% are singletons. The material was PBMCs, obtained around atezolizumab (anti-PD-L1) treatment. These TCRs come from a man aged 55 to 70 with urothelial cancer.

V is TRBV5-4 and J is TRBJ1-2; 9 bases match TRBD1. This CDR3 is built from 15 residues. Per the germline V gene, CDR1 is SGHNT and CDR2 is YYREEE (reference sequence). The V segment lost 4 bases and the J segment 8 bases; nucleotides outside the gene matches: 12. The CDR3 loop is CASSTRDRETRGYTF. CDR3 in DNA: TGTGCCAGCAGCACCCGGGACAGGGAGACTCGCGGCTACACCTTC.

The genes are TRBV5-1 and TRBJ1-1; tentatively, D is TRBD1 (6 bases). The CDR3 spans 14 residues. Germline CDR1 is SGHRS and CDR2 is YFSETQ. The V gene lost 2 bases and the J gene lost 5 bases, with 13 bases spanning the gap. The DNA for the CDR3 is TGCGCCAGCAGCTTCGAGGGAGGGGGGACTGAAGCTTTCTTT. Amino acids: CASSFEGGGTEAFF.

The CDR3 protein is CASSPLGEGGNSYEQYF. DNA of the CDR3: TGCGCCAGCAGCCCGCTCGGGGAGGGAGGGAACTCCTACGAGCAGTACTTC. This chain joins TRBV5-1 and TRBJ2-7; 7 bases line up with TRBD2. Unmatched junction bases numbered 13, after V lost 4 bases and J lost 0 bases. CDR1 and CDR2 from the germline V gene are SGHRS and YFSETQ. The CDR3 spans 17 residues.

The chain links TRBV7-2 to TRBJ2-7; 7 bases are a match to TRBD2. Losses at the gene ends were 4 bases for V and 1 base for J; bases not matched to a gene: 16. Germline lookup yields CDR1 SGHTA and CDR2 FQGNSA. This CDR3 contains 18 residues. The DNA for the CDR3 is TGTGCCAGCAGCTATCGCCCCGGGGGGACCTTCGGATCCTACGAGCAGTACTTC. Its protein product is CASSYRPGGTFGSYEQYF.

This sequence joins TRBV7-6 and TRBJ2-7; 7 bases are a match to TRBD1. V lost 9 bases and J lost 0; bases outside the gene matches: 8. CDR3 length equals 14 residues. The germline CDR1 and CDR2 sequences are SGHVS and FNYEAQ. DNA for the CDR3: TGTGCCAGTGGTCCGGGACAGAGCTCCTACGAGCAGTACTTC. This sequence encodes CASGPGQSSYEQYF.